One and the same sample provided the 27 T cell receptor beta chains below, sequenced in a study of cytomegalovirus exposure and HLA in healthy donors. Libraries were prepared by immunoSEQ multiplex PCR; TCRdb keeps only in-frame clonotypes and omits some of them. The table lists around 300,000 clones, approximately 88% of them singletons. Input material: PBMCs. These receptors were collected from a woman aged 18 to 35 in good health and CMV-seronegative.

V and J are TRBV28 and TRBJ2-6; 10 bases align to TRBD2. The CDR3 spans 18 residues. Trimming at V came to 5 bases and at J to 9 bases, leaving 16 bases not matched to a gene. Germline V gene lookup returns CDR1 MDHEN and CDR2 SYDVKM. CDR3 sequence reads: CASSLAGAPNDVVNVLTF. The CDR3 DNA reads TGTGCCAGCAGTCTAGCGGGAGCCCCTAATGATGTTGTCAACGTCCTGACTTTC. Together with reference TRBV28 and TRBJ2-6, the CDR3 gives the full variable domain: DVKVTQSSRYLVKRTGEKVFLECVQDMDHENMFWYRQDPGLGLRLIYFSYDVKMKEKGDIPEGYSVSREKKERFSLILESASTNQTSMYLCASSLAGAPNDVVNVLTFGAGSRLTVL.

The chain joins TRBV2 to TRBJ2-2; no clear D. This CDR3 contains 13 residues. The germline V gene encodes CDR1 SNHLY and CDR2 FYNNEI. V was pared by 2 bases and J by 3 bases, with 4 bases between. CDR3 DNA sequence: TGTGCCAGCAGTGAACCGGACACCGGGGAGCTGTTTTTT. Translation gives CASSEPDTGELFF.

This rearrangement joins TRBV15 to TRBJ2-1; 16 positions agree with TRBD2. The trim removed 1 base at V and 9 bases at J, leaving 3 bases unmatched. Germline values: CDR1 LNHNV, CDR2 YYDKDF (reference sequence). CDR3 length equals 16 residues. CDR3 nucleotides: TGTGCCACCAGCAGAGGTGGGACTAGCGGGAGGGGTGAGCAGTTCTTC. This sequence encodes CATSRGGTSGRGEQFF. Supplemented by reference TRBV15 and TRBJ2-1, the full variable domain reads DAMVIQNPRYQVTQFGKPVTLSCSQTLNHNVMYWYQQKSSQAPKLLFHYYDKDFNNEADTPDNFQSRRPNTSFCFLDIRSPGLGDTAMYLCATSRGGTSGRGEQFFGPGTRLTVL.

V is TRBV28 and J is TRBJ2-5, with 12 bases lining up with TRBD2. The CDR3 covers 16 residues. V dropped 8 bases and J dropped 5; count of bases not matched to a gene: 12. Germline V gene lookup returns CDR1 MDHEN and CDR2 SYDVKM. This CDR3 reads CASSSGGLAGGETQYF. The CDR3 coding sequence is TGTGCCAGCTCGTCCGGCGGGCTAGCGGGAGGGGAGACCCAGTACTTC.

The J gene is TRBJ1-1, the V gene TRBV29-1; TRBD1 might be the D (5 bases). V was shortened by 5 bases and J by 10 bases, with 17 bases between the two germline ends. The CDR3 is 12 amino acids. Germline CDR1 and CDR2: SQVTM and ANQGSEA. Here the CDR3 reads CSVFGGVGGAFF. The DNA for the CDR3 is TGCAGCGTTTTTGGGGGGGTCGGTGGAGCTTTCTTT.

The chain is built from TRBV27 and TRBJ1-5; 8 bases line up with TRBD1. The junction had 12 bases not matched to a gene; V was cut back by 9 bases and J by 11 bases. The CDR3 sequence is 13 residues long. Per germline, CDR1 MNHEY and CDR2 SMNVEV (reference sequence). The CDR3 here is CASGTGPLRAQHF. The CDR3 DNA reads TGTGCCAGTGGGACAGGTCCCCTCAGGGCCCAGCATTTT.

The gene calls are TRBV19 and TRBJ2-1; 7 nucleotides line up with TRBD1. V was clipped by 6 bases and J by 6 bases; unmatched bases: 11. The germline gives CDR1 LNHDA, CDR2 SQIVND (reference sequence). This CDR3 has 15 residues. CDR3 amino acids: CASSPQDRYSNEQFF. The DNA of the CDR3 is TGTGCCAGTAGCCCACAGGACAGGTATTCCAATGAGCAGTTCTTC.

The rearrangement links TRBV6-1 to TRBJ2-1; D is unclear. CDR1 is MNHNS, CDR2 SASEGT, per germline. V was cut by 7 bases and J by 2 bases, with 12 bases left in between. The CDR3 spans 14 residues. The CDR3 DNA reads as TGTGCCAGCATGTTCCACAGCCCCTACAATGAGCAGTTCTTC. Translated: CASMFHSPYNEQFF.

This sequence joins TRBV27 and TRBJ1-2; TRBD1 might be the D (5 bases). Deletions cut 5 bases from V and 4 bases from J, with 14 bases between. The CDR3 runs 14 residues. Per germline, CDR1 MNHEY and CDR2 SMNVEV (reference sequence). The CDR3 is CASSPWGFGYGYTF. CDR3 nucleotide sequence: TGTGCCAGCAGTCCGTGGGGCTTTGGCTATGGCTACACCTTC.

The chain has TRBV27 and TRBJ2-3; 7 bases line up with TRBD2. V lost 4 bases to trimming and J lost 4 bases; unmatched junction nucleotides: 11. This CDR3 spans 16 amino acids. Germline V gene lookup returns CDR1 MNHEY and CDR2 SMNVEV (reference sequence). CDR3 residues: CASSSRTSSDADTQYF. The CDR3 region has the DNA TGTGCCAGCAGTTCACGGACTAGTTCTGATGCAGATACGCAGTATTTT.

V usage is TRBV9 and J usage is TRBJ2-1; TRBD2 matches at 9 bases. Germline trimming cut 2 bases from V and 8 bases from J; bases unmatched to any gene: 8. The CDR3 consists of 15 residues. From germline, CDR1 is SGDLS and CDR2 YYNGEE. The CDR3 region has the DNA TGTGCCAGCAGCGTCCGTAGCGGGAGTAGCTATGAGCAGTTCTTC. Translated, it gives CASSVRSGSSYEQFF.

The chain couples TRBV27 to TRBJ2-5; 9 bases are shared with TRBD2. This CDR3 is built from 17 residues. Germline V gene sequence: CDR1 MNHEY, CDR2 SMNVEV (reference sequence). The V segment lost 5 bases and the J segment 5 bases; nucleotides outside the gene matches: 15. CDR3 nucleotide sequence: TGTGCCAGCAGTAGAGGACTAGCGAGAGGGCGGGCGGAGACCCAGTACTTC. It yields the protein CASSRGLARGRAETQYF.

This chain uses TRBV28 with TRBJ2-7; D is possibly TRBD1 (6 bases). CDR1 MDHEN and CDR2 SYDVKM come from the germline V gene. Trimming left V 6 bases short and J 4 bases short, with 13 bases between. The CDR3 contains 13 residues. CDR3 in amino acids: CASSRSGQYEQYF. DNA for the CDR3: TGTGCCAGCAGCCGGTCGGGACAATACGAGCAGTACTTC.

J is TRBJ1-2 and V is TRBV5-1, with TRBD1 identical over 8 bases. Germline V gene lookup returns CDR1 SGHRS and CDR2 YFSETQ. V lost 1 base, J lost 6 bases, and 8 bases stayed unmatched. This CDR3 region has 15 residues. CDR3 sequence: CASSLPRTGQHGYTF. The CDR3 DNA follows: TGCGCCAGCAGCTTGCCCCGGACAGGGCAACATGGCTACACCTTC.

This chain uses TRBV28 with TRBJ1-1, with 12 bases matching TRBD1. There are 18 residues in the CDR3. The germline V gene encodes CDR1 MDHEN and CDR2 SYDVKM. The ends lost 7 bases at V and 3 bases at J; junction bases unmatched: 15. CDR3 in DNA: TGTGCCAGCAACCTACGCGCGGGACAGGGGGCCTATTACACTGAAGCTTTCTTT. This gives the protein CASNLRAGQGAYYTEAFF.

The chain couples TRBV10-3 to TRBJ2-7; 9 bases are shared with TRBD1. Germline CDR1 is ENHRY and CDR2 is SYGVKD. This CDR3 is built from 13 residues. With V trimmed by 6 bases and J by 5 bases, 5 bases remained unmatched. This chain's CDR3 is CAISAGTGNEQYF. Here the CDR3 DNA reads TGTGCCATCAGCGCCGGGACAGGGAACGAGCAGTACTTC.

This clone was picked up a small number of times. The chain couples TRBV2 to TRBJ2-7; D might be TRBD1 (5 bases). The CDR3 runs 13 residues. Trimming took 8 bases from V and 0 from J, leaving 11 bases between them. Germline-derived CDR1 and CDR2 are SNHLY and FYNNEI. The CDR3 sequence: CASDARASYEQYF. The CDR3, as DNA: TGTGCCAGCGACGCCAGGGCCTCCTACGAGCAGTACTTC.

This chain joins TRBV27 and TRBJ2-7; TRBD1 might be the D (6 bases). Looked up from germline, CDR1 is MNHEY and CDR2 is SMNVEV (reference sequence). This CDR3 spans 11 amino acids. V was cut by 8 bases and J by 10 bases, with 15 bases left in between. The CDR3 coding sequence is TGTGCCAGCGGACTCACAGGGAAACAGTACTTC. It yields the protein CASGLTGKQYF.

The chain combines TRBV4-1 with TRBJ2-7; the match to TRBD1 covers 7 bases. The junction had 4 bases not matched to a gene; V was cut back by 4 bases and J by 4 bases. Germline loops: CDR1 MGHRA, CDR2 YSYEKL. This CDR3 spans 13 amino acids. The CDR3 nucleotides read TGCGCCAGCAGCCTTCGACAGGGTTACGAGCAGTACTTC. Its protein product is CASSLRQGYEQYF.

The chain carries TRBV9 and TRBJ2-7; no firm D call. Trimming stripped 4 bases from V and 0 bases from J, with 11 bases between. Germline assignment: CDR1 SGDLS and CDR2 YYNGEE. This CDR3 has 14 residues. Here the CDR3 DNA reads TGTGCCAGCAGCAGCGAAGGTAGCTCCTACGAGCAGTACTTC. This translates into CASSSEGSSYEQYF.

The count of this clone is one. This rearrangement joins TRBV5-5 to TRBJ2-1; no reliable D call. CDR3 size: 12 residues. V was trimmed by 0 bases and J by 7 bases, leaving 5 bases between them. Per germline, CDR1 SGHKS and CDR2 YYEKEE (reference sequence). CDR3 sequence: CASSLARNEQFF. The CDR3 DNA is TGTGCCAGCAGCTTGGCTAGGAATGAGCAGTTCTTC.

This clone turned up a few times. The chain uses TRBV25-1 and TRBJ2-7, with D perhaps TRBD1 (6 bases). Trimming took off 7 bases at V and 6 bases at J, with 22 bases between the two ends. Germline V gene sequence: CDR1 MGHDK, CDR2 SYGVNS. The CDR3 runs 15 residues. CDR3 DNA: TGTGCCAGCACTGGTGAACCGGGACAACGGCTCGAGCAGTACTTC. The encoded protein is CASTGEPGQRLEQYF.

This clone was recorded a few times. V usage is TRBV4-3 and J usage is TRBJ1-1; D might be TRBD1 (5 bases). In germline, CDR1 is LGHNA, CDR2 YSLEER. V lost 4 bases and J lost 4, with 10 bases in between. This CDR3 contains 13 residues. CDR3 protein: CASSLKQGTEAFF. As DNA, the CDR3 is TGCGCCAGCAGCCTTAAGCAGGGCACTGAAGCTTTCTTT.

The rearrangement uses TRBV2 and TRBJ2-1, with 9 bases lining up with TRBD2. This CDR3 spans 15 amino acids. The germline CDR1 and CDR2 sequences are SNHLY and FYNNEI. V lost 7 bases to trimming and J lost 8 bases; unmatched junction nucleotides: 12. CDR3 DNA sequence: TGTGCCAGCATCTGGAGGACTAGCGTGGCGGATGAGCAGTTCTTC. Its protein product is CASIWRTSVADEQFF.

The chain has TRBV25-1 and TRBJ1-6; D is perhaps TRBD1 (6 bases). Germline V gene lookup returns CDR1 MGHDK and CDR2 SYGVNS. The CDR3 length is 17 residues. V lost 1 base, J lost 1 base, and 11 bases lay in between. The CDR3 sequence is CASSESGRGSYNSPLHF. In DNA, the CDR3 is TGTGCCAGCAGTGAATCCGGCAGGGGTTCCTATAATTCACCCCTCCACTTT.

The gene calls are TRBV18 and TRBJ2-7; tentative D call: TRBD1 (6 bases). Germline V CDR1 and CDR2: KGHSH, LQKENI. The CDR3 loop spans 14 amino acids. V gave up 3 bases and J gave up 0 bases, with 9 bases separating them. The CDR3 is CASSPDRFSYEQYF. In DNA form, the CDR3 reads TGTGCCAGCTCACCCGACAGGTTCTCCTACGAGCAGTACTTC.

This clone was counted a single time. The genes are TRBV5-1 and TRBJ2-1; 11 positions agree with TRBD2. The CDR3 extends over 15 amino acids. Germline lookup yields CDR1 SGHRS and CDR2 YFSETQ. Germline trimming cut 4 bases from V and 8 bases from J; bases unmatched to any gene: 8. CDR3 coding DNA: TGCGCCAGCAGCCCAACTAGCGGGAGTCAGTATGAGCAGTTCTTC. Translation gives CASSPTSGSQYEQFF.